This is a list of T cell receptor beta chains from one sample in a study of beta chain features in type 1 diabetes. Assay: immunoSEQ multiplex PCR; the TCRdb copy retains only in-frame clones and omits some. The sample carries over 650,000 clones, around 15% recorded once. What was sequenced was naive CD4+ T cells from blood. The receptors shown here come from a man in his late teens or twenties with type 1 diabetes. The CDR3 runs from the conserved cysteine through the conserved F or W. A D gene is named only where the DNA matches it firmly. The size of a clone is reported for some rows only, either as once, few or many, or as a class for expanded clones.

-,few,TRBJ1-5,TRBV5-1,15,CASSRLGRGEQPQHF,TGCGCCAGCAGCCGACTTGGGCGGGGAGAGCAGCCCCAGCATTTT
TRBD2,-,TRBJ2-1,TRBV30,16,CAWKPLPGGAYNEQFF,TGTGCCTGGAAGCCCCTCCCGGGGGGGGCCTACAATGAGCAGTTCTTC
TRBD1,-,TRBJ2-5,TRBV5-1,13,CASSPTGVETQYF,TGCGCCAGCAGCCCGACAGGGGTAGAGACCCAGTACTTC
-,-,TRBJ2-3,TRBV29-1,12,CSATPSTDTQYF,TGCAGCGCCACCCCCAGCACAGATACGCAGTATTTT
-,-,TRBJ1-2,TRBV19,13,CASSPGRSYGYTF,TGTGCCAGTAGTCCGGGACGGAGCTATGGCTACACCTTC
TRBD1,few,TRBJ2-3,TRBV5-1,17,CASSSLPPGQGTDTQYF,TGCGCCAGCAGCTCCCTCCCACCGGGACAGGGGACAGATACGCAGTATTTT
-,-,TRBJ2-5,TRBV7-7,13,CASSYGLKETQYF,TGTGCTAGCAGCTACGGACTAAAAGAGACCCAGTACTTC
-,few,TRBJ2-3,TRBV2,18,CASSEVVGVAEPTDTQYF,TGTGCCAGCAGTGAAGTTGTTGGGGTAGCGGAGCCCACAGATACGCAGTATTTT
TRBD2,few,TRBJ2-1,TRBV7-3,14,CASSPAGTSIEQFF,TGTGCCAGCAGCCCCGCCGGGACTAGTATTGAGCAGTTCTTC
TRBD2,few,TRBJ2-1,TRBV27,18,CASSREPPGYGGSNEQFF,TGTGCCAGCAGTCGAGAACCCCCAGGGTACGGGGGGTCCAATGAGCAGTTCTTC
TRBD1,-,TRBJ2-7,TRBV6-5,12,CASHRTGGEQYF,TGTGCCAGCCACCGAACAGGGGGCGAGCAGTACTTC
-,-,TRBJ1-4,TRBV6-5,14,CASRARATNEKLFF,TGTGCCAGCAGAGCAAGAGCAACTAATGAAAAACTGTTTTTT
TRBD1,few,TRBJ1-6,TRBV7-9,16,CASSFGGQGNNSPLHF,TGTGCCAGCAGCTTTGGGGGACAGGGGAACAATTCACCCCTCCACTTT
-,-,TRBJ2-7,TRBV1,15,CTSSHTVGESYEQYF,TGCACCAGCAGCCACACCGTAGGGGAATCATACGAGCAGTACTTC
-,few,TRBJ1-2,TRBV20-1,11,CSASYINGYTF,TGCAGTGCTAGTTACATCAACGGCTACACCTTC
TRBD1,-,TRBJ1-2,TRBV28,17,CATDGNAGTGNHYGYTF,TGTGCCACCGACGGGAACGCCGGGACAGGGAACCACTATGGCTACACCTTC
TRBD1,once,TRBJ1-4,TRBV9,14,CASSVGGQGQKLFF,TGTGCCAGCAGCGTAGGGGGACAGGGGCAAAAACTGTTTTTT
-,once,TRBJ1-2,TRBV2,13,CASSDSANYGYTF,TGTGCCAGCAGTGACAGTGCCAACTATGGCTACACCTTC
TRBD1,few,TRBJ1-1,TRBV7-9,15,CASSLLGQQNTEAFF,TGTGCCAGCAGCTTATTGGGACAGCAGAACACTGAAGCTTTCTTT
TRBD2,few,TRBJ2-3,TRBV25-1,14,CASSLAGSTDTQYF,TGTGCCAGCAGCCTAGCGGGGAGCACAGATACGCAGTATTTT
-,few,TRBJ1-1,TRBV27,15,CASSPRLPTNTEAFF,TGTGCCAGCAGTCCCCGCCTCCCAACGAACACTGAAGCTTTCTTT
TRBD2,-,TRBJ2-1,TRBV5-1,15,CASSIGLAGGQEQFF,TGCGCCAGCAGCATCGGACTAGCGGGAGGGCAAGAGCAGTTCTTC
-,-,TRBJ1-2,TRBV5-6,15,CASSLASQANYGYTF,TGTGCCAGCAGCTTGGCCTCCCAAGCTAACTATGGCTACACCTTC
-,few,TRBJ1-1,TRBV18,17,CASSPTEGGLGNTEAFF,TGTGCCAGCTCACCCACCGAGGGGGGGCTGGGGAACACTGAAGCTTTCTTT
-,few,TRBJ1-3,TRBV5-6,13,CASSPPVGNTIYF,TGTGCCAGCAGCCCCCCGGTTGGAAACACCATATATTTT
-,few,TRBJ1-5,TRBV7-6,14,CASSSLDSNQPQHF,TGTGCCAGCAGCTCGCTGGACAGCAATCAGCCCCAGCATTTT
-,-,TRBJ1-2,TRBV30,12,CAWSGGPYGYTF,TGTGCCTGGAGTGGAGGGCCTTATGGCTACACCTTC
-,few,TRBJ1-1,TRBV30,12,CAWSVRGTEAFF,TGTGCCTGGAGTGTACGGGGGACTGAAGCTTTCTTT
-,few,TRBJ2-7,TRBV25-1,13,CASSDSSSYEQYF,TGTGCCAGCAGTGACTCCAGCTCCTACGAGCAGTACTTC
-,few,TRBJ2-5,TRBV29-1,13,CSVGGVLVQTQYF,TGCAGCGTTGGAGGTGTGCTCGTTCAGACCCAGTACTTC
TRBD2,-,TRBJ2-3,TRBV9,14,CASSGSGDTDTQYF,TGTGCCAGCAGCGGTAGCGGGGACACAGATACGCAGTATTTT
-,-,TRBJ2-1,TRBV10-1,15,CASSSRQSSYNEQFF,TGCGCCAGCAGTTCCCGACAGTCCTCCTACAATGAGCAGTTCTTC